The 6 T cell receptor beta chains below all came from one sample that was sequenced in a study of regulatory T cells in long-lasting Graves disease. According to the study, TCR beta libraries were built with iRepertoire HTBI primers and CDR3-region Arm-PCR. TCRdb used MiXCR to reprocess the multiplex PCR reads, holding one entry per CDR3 protein. The profile covers 450,000 to 700,000 distinct CDR3 sequences, with 13% appearing a single time and about 10% taken by the ten largest. Time point here: newly diagnosed GD, antithyroid drugs for less than 3 months. TCR sequences were obtained from RNA taken from PBMCs. These same data were also listed under a study on T cells in Graves' hyperthyroidism and ophthalmopathy.

Source: peripheral blood mononuclear cells (PBMCs), taken at new diagnosis, from a patient treated with antithyroid drugs. These receptors all stem from a man younger than 45 with Graves disease.

This clonotype was counted many times. This chain connects TRBV6-1 to TRBJ2-1; 12 bases match TRBD2. The V and J ends lost 6 bases and 8 bases, in that order; junction bases with no gene match: 11. The germline V gene encodes CDR1 MNHNS and CDR2 SASEGT. The CDR3 covers 16 residues. The CDR3 here is CASSRGTSGLGYEQFF. DNA for the CDR3: TGTGCCAGCAGCCGCGGGACTAGCGGGCTGGGTTATGAGCAGTTCTTC.

This clonotype came up many times. This chain connects TRBV29-1 to TRBJ2-7, with D possibly being TRBD1 or TRBD2 (5 bases each). Germline V gene lookup returns CDR1 SQVTM and CDR2 ANQGSEA. V gave up 3 bases and J gave up 5 bases, with 14 bases separating them. CDR3 length: 13 residues. The CDR3 sequence: CSVDSGGWDEQYF. In DNA form, the CDR3 reads TGCAGCGTTGATAGTGGGGGTTGGGACGAGCAGTACTTC.

This clonotype occurred many times. J is TRBJ2-3 and V is TRBV20-1; 9 bases are a match to TRBD2. CDR1 is DFQATT and CDR2 is SNEGSKA in the germline V gene (reference sequence). Unmatched junction bases numbered 7, after V lost 4 bases and J lost 2 bases. The CDR3 consists of 15 residues. The CDR3 here is CSANPLAGPTDTQYF. As DNA, the CDR3 is TGCAGTGCTAACCCTCTAGCGGGACCCACAGATACGCAGTATTTT.

This clonotype was seen many times. The genes are TRBV11-2 and TRBJ2-1; D is perhaps TRBD1 or TRBD2 (6 bases each). The CDR3 is made up of 16 amino acids. V was shortened by 6 bases and J by 3 bases, with 18 bases between the two germline ends. Germline CDR1 is SGHAT and CDR2 is FQNNGV. CDR3 DNA: TGTGCCAGCAGTTATAGGAGGGGGGTCAACTACAATGAGCAGTTCTTC. Translated, it gives CASSYRRGVNYNEQFF.

Note on this clonotype: Sequence at one end of the junction differs from germline and may be a read error. The V and J genes are TRBV12-3 or TRBV12-4 and TRBJ1-2; a possible D gene is TRBD1 (5 bases). The CDR3 contains 14 residues. The DNA for the CDR3 is TGTGCCAGCAGTTTTAGGGTGGGGGGTTATGGCTACGCCTTC. The encoded protein is CASSFRVGGYGYAF.

This clonotype was seen more than once but under ten times. The rearrangement joins TRBV4-2 to TRBJ2-7; 7 nucleotides line up with TRBD2. The CDR3 is 19 residues long. With V trimmed by 0 bases and J by 2 bases, 16 bases remained unmatched. Germline V CDR1 and CDR2: LGHNA, YNFKEQ. The DNA for the CDR3 is TGTGCCAGCAGCCAAGAATTCCCCCGCCCCCGGGAGGCTCCCTACGAGCAGTACTTC. Translated, it gives CASSQEFPRPREAPYEQYF.